Following are 14 T cell receptor beta chains from one sample sequenced in a study of T-cell reconstitution after alpha-beta-depleted transplantation in children. It was with unique molecular identifiers that the TCRbeta library was prepared. TCRdb independently ran MiXCR on the PCR reads; one entry per CDR3 protein. The table shows roughly 180,000 distinct CDR3 sequences, with 11% occurring only once. Specimen: PBMCs, collected before TCRalphabeta/CD19-depleted stem cell transplant. Every receptor here comes from a boy younger than 10 with acute myeloid leukemia, due to receive a stem cell transplant.

There are many counts of this clonotype. The CDR3 nucleotides read TGCAGTGCTCCTTTGGAGCGGGGACCATACGAGCAGTACTTC. Its protein is CSAPLERGPYEQYF. This rearrangement joins TRBV20-1 to TRBJ2-7; 7 nucleotides match TRBD2. The CDR3 is 14 amino acids. Trimming cost V 5 bases and J 4 bases; bases outside gene matches: 11. From germline, CDR1 is DFQATT and CDR2 SNEGSKA (reference sequence).

There are many counts of this clonotype. The genes are TRBV3-1 and TRBJ2-3, with 7 bases matching TRBD2. The junction had 2 bases not matched to a gene; V was cut back by 1 base and J by 1 base. Per germline, CDR1 LGHDT and CDR2 YNNKEL (reference sequence). The CDR3 extends over 15 amino acids. CDR3 protein: CASSQVLAGTDTQYF. The DNA for the CDR3 is TGTGCCAGCAGCCAAGTTCTAGCGGGCACAGATACGCAGTATTTT.

The sample holds many counts of this clonotype. V usage is TRBV20-1 and J usage is TRBJ1-2, with TRBD1 matching over 7 bases. CDR1 and CDR2 from the germline V gene are DFQATT and SNEGSKA (reference sequence). The ends lost 5 bases at V and 5 bases at J; junction bases unmatched: 8. The CDR3 is 13 residues long. The CDR3 region is CSAPEGTAYGYTF. CDR3 DNA: TGCAGTGCTCCTGAAGGGACAGCTTATGGCTACACCTTC.

This clonotype was counted ten times or more. The chain couples TRBV7-9 to TRBJ2-7; TRBD2 agrees at 10 bases. The germline V gene has CDR1 SEHNR and CDR2 FQNEAQ (reference sequence). CDR3 length: 16 amino acids. Trimming removed 2 bases from V and 5 bases from J; junction bases left unmatched: 9. In DNA, the CDR3 is TGTGCCAGCAGCTTATCGGGGGCTAGCGGGAGCCACGAGCAGTACTTC. It yields the protein CASSLSGASGSHEQYF.

This clonotype was seen ten or more times. The rearrangement uses TRBV28 and TRBJ2-7; D uncertain. V was pared by 6 bases and J by 2 bases, with 11 bases between. This CDR3 comprises 13 residues. The germline gives CDR1 MDHEN, CDR2 SYDVKM. The CDR3 loop is CASRLDGTYEQYF. The CDR3 nucleotides are TGTGCCAGCAGGTTGGACGGCACCTACGAGCAGTACTTC. The variable domain in full, completed from reference TRBV28 and TRBJ2-7, reads DVKVTQSSRYLVKRTGEKVFLECVQDMDHENMFWYRQDPGLGLRLIYFSYDVKMKEKGDIPEGYSVSREKKERFSLILESASTNQTSMYLCASRLDGTYEQYFGPGTRLTVT.

This clonotype was detected many times. The chain carries TRBV28 and TRBJ2-3; the D gene is possibly TRBD2 (6 bases). This CDR3 comprises 18 residues. Trimming left V 5 bases short and J 4 bases short, with 25 bases between. From germline, CDR1 is MDHEN and CDR2 SYDVKM. In DNA form, the CDR3 reads TGTGCCAGCAGTACCCCTTTAGGAGGGGAAAGTCCTGCAGATACGCAGTATTTT. Its protein is CASSTPLGGESPADTQYF.

This clonotype was recorded many times. The V gene is TRBV5-1, the J gene TRBJ2-1; D remains ambiguous. CDR1 is SGHRS, CDR2 YFSETQ, per germline. This CDR3 is built from 12 residues. The V gene lost 0 bases and the J gene lost 4 bases, with 2 bases spanning the gap. Here the CDR3 DNA reads TGCGCCAGCAGCTTGGATTACAATGAGCAGTTCTTC. Translation gives CASSLDYNEQFF.

At least ten counts were recorded for this clonotype. The chain links TRBV2 to TRBJ1-1; no firm D call. Trimming took off 6 bases at V and 6 bases at J, with 11 bases between the two ends. This CDR3 spans 12 amino acids. Germline-derived CDR1 and CDR2 are SNHLY and FYNNEI. The CDR3 here is CASREEGPEAFF. DNA for the CDR3: TGTGCCAGCAGGGAGGAGGGTCCTGAAGCTTTCTTT.

This clonotype was observed many times. This chain joins TRBV7-8 and TRBJ2-1; 10 bases line up with TRBD2. The CDR3 loop spans 15 amino acids. V lost 4 bases to trimming and J lost 6 bases; unmatched junction nucleotides: 6. Germline-derived CDR1 and CDR2 are SGHVS and FQNEAQ. The CDR3 DNA reads TGTGCCAGCAGCTCAGCGGGGGGGCCCCCCAATGAGCAGTTCTTC. Its protein is CASSSAGGPPNEQFF.

This clonotype showed up many times. This chain uses TRBV5-5 with TRBJ2-2; tentative D call: TRBD2 (5 bases). The length of the CDR3 is 15 residues. The V gene lost 2 bases and the J gene lost 1 base, with 9 bases spanning the gap. CDR1 is SGHKS and CDR2 is YYEKEE in the germline V gene (reference sequence). The CDR3 loop reads CASSFGAGNTGELFF. The CDR3 region has the DNA TGTGCCAGCAGCTTTGGTGCGGGGAACACCGGGGAGCTGTTTTTT.

This clonotype was detected ten times or more. V usage is TRBV11-2 and J usage is TRBJ1-2, with a weak D call TRBD1 (6 bases). CDR3 size: 13 residues. Germline assignment: CDR1 SGHAT and CDR2 FQNNGV. V lost 6 bases and J lost 8, with 16 bases in between. CDR3 DNA: TGTGCCAGCAGGGGGGGCGGTGCAATCGGCTACACCTTC. It encodes CASRGGGAIGYTF.

This clonotype has at least ten counts. This sequence joins TRBV3-1 and TRBJ1-1; the D is unclear. The CDR3 length is 12 residues. Germline CDR1 and CDR2: LGHDT and YNNKEL (reference sequence). V lost 2 bases to trimming and J lost 11 bases, with 12 bases between them. The CDR3, as DNA: TGTGCCAGCAGCCAACGCGGCGAGACGGCTTTCTTT. This translates into CASSQRGETAFF.

This clonotype was observed at least ten times. The chain uses TRBV20-1 and TRBJ2-5; perhaps TRBD2 as D (5 bases). This CDR3 is 14 amino acids long. V lost 0 bases and J lost 2, with 10 bases in between. CDR1 DFQATT and CDR2 SNEGSKA come from the germline V gene (reference sequence). In DNA, the CDR3 is TGCAGTGCTAGAGACGGTAGGACTCAAGAGACCCAGTACTTC. It is translated as CSARDGRTQETQYF.

This clonotype came up many times. J is TRBJ2-1 and V is TRBV7-9; tentatively, D is TRBD1 (6 bases). Germline V gene data show CDR1 as SEHNR and CDR2 as FQNEAQ (reference sequence). V lost 5 bases to trimming and J lost 9 bases, with 14 bases between them. The CDR3 sequence is 13 residues long. The DNA of the CDR3 is TGTGCCAGCAGCCCCCAGGGGCTCGCTGAGCAGTTCTTC. It is translated as CASSPQGLAEQFF.